The entry below gives a single T cell receptor beta chain sequence along with its context. This specimen comes from a study of blood T cell repertoires in COVID-19. Study in general: The samples span acute and convalescent COVID-19 from the United States, Italy and Spain. From T cells, B-cell-depleted T cells, or PBMCs came the material, which was cDNA or gDNA.

Looked up from germline, CDR1 is MNHEY and CDR2 is SVGAGI. The V gene lost 2 bases and the J gene lost 1 base, with 13 bases spanning the gap. CDR3 length equals 16 residues. Original handling: It was from reference gene primer amplification that nucleated cell counts were estimated. Some clones are missing from TCRdb's copy, which holds only in-frame ones; the method was immunoSEQ multiplex PCR. The DNA was the basis for D and trimming; V, J and clone size are from that table. The sample carries 54,000 or so clones, around 83% recorded once. V gene TRBV6-5 combines with J gene TRBJ2-3; D is possibly TRBD2 (5 bases). The sequenced sample was peripheral blood. The origin of this receptor is a woman of 80 years or more with acute or convalescent COVID-19. The CDR3 sequence is CASSYRGVGGTDTQYF. CDR3 coding DNA: TGTGCCAGCAGTTACCGGGGAGTGGGCGGCACAGATACGCAGTATTTT.